This T cell receptor beta chain was identified during a study of blood T cell repertoires in COVID-19 (TCRdb year 2020). Looking at the study overall: Samples covering the acute and convalescent phases of COVID-19 were provided by collaborators in the United States, Italy and Spain. Subjects who had been exposed to COVID-19, were actively infected with it, or had recovered from it provided the deeply sampled blood TCRbeta repertoires that made up the dataset. Where HLA class I and class II types were available, the types were taken from metadata supplied by the sample provider, not from assay-based typing. A freely available public database, intended as a resource for researchers studying the immune response to SARS-CoV-2, is where the repertoires were released. The prospective study material was composed of cDNA or gDNA derived from T cells, B-cell-depleted T cells, or PBMCs. Samples were obtained from the ongoing ImmuneRACE study (first 160 participants) and from about 1,300 subjects provided by 6 global collaborators. Sample metadata almost always included a de-identified subject ID, COVID-19 status, age in years and sex. Findings and caveats that apply to the study as a whole: The quantity of clinical and demographic metadata differed by source and by participant and was supplied without curation.

CDR1 and CDR2, per the germline V gene, are SGHTA and FQGNSA. V is trimmed back by 2 bases and J by 0 bases, and the junction contains 6 bases that no gene match accounts for. CDR3 length: 17 amino acids, cysteine to phenylalanine. The CDR3 DNA has 51 bases and is translated from base 1. Samples from volunteer blood donors who had recovered from COVID-19 were contributed by a second Seattle source. Whole blood was collected in K2EDTA tubes by collaborating institutions according to the institutions' own protocols. For TCRbeta analysis, collaborators shipped samples in one of three forms: frozen whole blood, isolated PBMCs, or DNA extracted from either of those sample types. As for this clone: This receptor's antigen is unknown. No qualities accompany the bases; no much larger clone lies one base away.

TCRbeta CDR3 regions were amplified from genomic DNA by means of the immunoSEQ Assay, a bias-controlled multiplex PCR. On the study's bioinformatics: Nucleated cell counts per sample were estimated from amplification of reference gene primers within the assay. To quantify the absolute abundance of each unique TCRbeta CDR3 rearrangement, sequence reads were collapsed and filtered. Productive Simpson clonality was computed per sample as the square root of Simpson's diversity index over productive rearrangements. This immuneACCESS table, as held by TCRdb, lists in-frame sequences with V and J called but not all clones. Of the missing ones, under half trace to an unresolved V gene in checked studies; the others have no known cause. V and J calls and clone size are those listed in that table; D and trimming were worked out from the DNA. The sample includes 200,000 to 250,000 clones, with approximately 84% observed a single time. Over 2.5% of the sample lies in the top ten.

This sequence was found in a man aged 45-60 years who had recovered from COVID-19. Sample: peripheral blood. The sequence is built from TRBV7-2 and TRBJ2-3; TRBD2 matches 9 bases in the middle. The CDR3 has the sequence CASSLKSLAGSTDTQYF. The nucleotides read TGTGCCAGCAGCTTAAAAAGTCTAGCGGGGAGCACAGATACGCAGTATTTT.